The 21 T cell receptor beta chains listed next were all sequenced from one sample in a study of Graves' ophthalmopathy and Graves' hyperthyroidism. Amplification of the TCR beta CDR3 regions used RNA transcripts (as template). HTBI-primed RT-PCR formed the first round, and a multiplex PCR formed the second. TCRdb recomputed calls from the multiplex PCR reads with MiXCR, one row per CDR3 protein. Among about 50,000 distinct CDR3 sequences, roughly 46% were seen once, and the ten largest hold around 4.5%. Sequenced sample: peripheral blood. These receptors all stem from an adult woman with Graves' ophthalmopathy.

This clonotype was recorded at least ten times. The V and J genes are TRBV20-1 and TRBJ2-1; a possible D gene is TRBD1 (7 bases). V lost 7 bases to trimming and J lost 5 bases, with 21 bases between them. Germline values: CDR1 DFQATT, CDR2 SNEGSKA (reference sequence). CDR3 size: 15 residues. DNA of the CDR3: TGCAGTGGTATCGGCGGGGACAGAAAAGACAATGAGCAGTTCTTC. As protein: CSGIGGDRKDNEQFF.

This clonotype was recorded at least ten times. This chain uses TRBV7-9 with TRBJ2-5, with 9 nucleotides matching TRBD2. V lost 7 bases and J lost 3; bases outside the gene matches: 6. The germline gives CDR1 SEHNR, CDR2 FQNEAQ (reference sequence). The CDR3 has 14 amino acids. This chain's CDR3 is CASTPIAGEETQYF. The CDR3 nucleotides are TGTGCCAGCACCCCTATAGCGGGAGAAGAGACCCAGTACTTC.

The chain uses TRBV6-4 and TRBJ2-1, with a weak D call TRBD1 (6 bases). The length of the CDR3 is 16 residues. The ends were cut back, 3 bases at V and 5 bases at J, with 17 bases in the middle. CDR1 is MRHNA, CDR2 SNTAGT, per germline. The CDR3 spells CASSDGGSGANNEQFF. In DNA, the CDR3 is TGTGCCAGCAGTGATGGGGGCTCTGGGGCCAACAATGAGCAGTTCTTC.

This clonotype occurred many times. The V and J genes are TRBV19 and TRBJ1-1; 10 bases are shared with TRBD1. Germline assignment: CDR1 LNHDA and CDR2 SQIVND (reference sequence). The junction had 4 bases not matched to a gene; V was cut back by 4 bases and J by 11 bases. This CDR3 spans 12 amino acids. CDR3 DNA: TGTGCCAGTAGTACACCGACAGGGGGCGCTTTCTTT. Translating it yields CASSTPTGGAFF.

This clonotype was recorded at least ten times. The chain joins TRBV28 to TRBJ2-1, with D perhaps TRBD1 (6 bases). CDR3 length: 14 amino acids. V lost 2 bases and J 3 bases, leaving 8 bases between the germline ends. Germline CDR1 and CDR2: MDHEN and SYDVKM. The DNA of the CDR3 is TGTGCCAGCAGTTTAACGGACAGCTACAATGAGCAGTTCTTC. Translated, it gives CASSLTDSYNEQFF.

This clonotype was detected ten times or more. The V call is TRBV10-1, the J call TRBJ2-7; maybe TRBD2 (5 bases). Germline-derived CDR1 and CDR2 are WNHNN and SYGVQD (reference sequence). Deletions cut 8 bases from V and 0 bases from J, with 11 bases between. The CDR3 consists of 13 residues. CDR3 sequence reads: CASAMGSSYEQYF. As DNA, the CDR3 is TGCGCCAGCGCTATGGGGAGCTCCTACGAGCAGTACTTC.

This clonotype was seen many times. The genes are TRBV5-1 and TRBJ1-6, with D maybe TRBD1 (5 bases). Trimming pared 3 bases from V and 8 bases from J, leaving 12 bases between. The CDR3 runs to 14 residues. Germline loops: CDR1 SGHRS, CDR2 YFSETQ. The CDR3 reads CASSSGRGDSPLHF. CDR3 coding DNA: TGCGCCAGCAGCTCGGGACGAGGCGATTCACCCCTCCACTTT.

The chain uses TRBV9 and TRBJ1-4; 8 nucleotides agree with TRBD1. The length of the CDR3 is 14 residues. Unmatched junction bases numbered 1, after V lost 0 bases and J lost 6 bases. The germline V gene encodes CDR1 SGDLS and CDR2 YYNGEE. CDR3 sequence: CASSVGTGYEKLFF. In nucleotides, the CDR3 is TGTGCCAGCAGCGTAGGGACAGGGTATGAAAAACTGTTTTTT.

This chain joins TRBV11-2 and TRBJ2-1; D unclear. The CDR3 runs 14 residues. Germline V lookup: CDR1 SGHAT, CDR2 FQNNGV. V was cut by 4 bases and J by 6 bases, with 13 bases left in between. CDR3 bases: TGTGCCAGCAGCTCCCCCAGGATAAGCAATGAGCAGTTCTTC. This sequence encodes CASSSPRISNEQFF.

A remark on this clonotype: A read error is possible here, since a much larger clone lies one base away. The genes are TRBV30 and TRBJ1-5; D unresolved. Germline CDR1 and CDR2: GTSNPN and SVGIG (reference sequence). The CDR3 has 12 amino acids. The CDR3 is CAWSVGNQPRHF. The CDR3, as DNA: TGTGCCTGGAGTGTAGGGAATCAGCCCCGGCATTTT.

The genes are TRBV20-1 and TRBJ2-7; 9 nucleotides line up with TRBD2. J lost 5 bases, V lost 8 bases, and 13 bases had no gene match. This CDR3 is built from 14 residues. Per germline, CDR1 DFQATT and CDR2 SNEGSKA (reference sequence). As DNA, the CDR3 is TGCAGTACCTCTTTCGTTAGCGGGAGCAACGAGCAGTACTTC. This gives the protein CSTSFVSGSNEQYF.

This clonotype has only a few counts. This chain joins TRBV18 and TRBJ2-3; a possible D gene is TRBD2 (6 bases). V dropped 6 bases and J dropped 2 bases, with 18 bases sitting between them. Germline V lookup: CDR1 KGHSH, CDR2 LQKENI. The length of the CDR3 is 16 residues. The CDR3 sequence: CASSLAAGINTDTQYF. Written as DNA, the CDR3 is TGTGCCAGCTCTCTCGCCGCGGGGATTAACACAGATACGCAGTATTTT.

This chain links TRBV20-1 with TRBJ2-7; D might be TRBD1 or TRBD2, each matching 5 bases. Per germline, CDR1 DFQATT and CDR2 SNEGSKA (reference sequence). The CDR3 consists of 15 residues. V gave up 3 bases and J gave up 0 bases, with 15 bases separating them. CDR3 sequence: CSASRGPKSSYEQYF. For the CDR3, the DNA is TGCAGTGCTAGTAGGGGACCCAAGAGCTCCTACGAGCAGTACTTC.

This clonotype is a singleton in its sample. This chain links TRBV15 with TRBJ2-7; weak D call: TRBD1 (5 bases). Looked up from germline, CDR1 is LNHNV and CDR2 is YYDKDF (reference sequence). The V gene lost 3 bases and the J gene lost 5 bases, with 8 bases spanning the gap. CDR3 size: 12 residues. The CDR3 DNA reads as TGTGCCACCAGCAGTTTAGGGGACGAGCAGTACTTC. As protein: CATSSLGDEQYF.

This clonotype has a count of ten or more. The CDR3 DNA follows: TGCAGCCTAGCGGGAGACACAGATACGCAGTATTTT. The encoded protein is CSLAGDTDTQYF. The chain is built from TRBV20-1 and TRBJ2-3; TRBD2 agrees at 10 bases. The CDR3 is made up of 12 amino acids. Germline V gives CDR1 DFQATT, CDR2 SNEGSKA (reference sequence).

This clonotype was seen at least ten times. The rearrangement uses TRBV7-9 and TRBJ1-1; D is possibly TRBD1 (6 bases). Germline V gene sequence: CDR1 SEHNR, CDR2 FQNEAQ (reference sequence). The CDR3 runs 14 residues. Trimming stripped 11 bases from V and 0 bases from J, with 16 bases between. The CDR3 bases are TGTGCCGGACGAGGGGGATACATGAACACTGAAGCTTTCTTT. This gives the protein CAGRGGYMNTEAFF.

Turning to this clonotype: This could be a read error, since a much larger clone is one nucleotide away. The conserved phenylalanine or tryptophan is not found at the CDR3 terminus, so this likely reflects a read error. The rearrangement uses TRBV5-1 and TRBJ2-7; 9 bases map to TRBD1. The length of the CDR3 is 15 residues. The V gene's germline CDR1 is SGHRS and CDR2 YFSETQ. The CDR3: CACSLQPGQGSEQYL. The CDR3 region has the DNA TGCGCCTGCAGCTTGCAACCGGGACAGGGATCCGAGCAGTACCTC.

The rearrangement joins TRBV29-1 to TRBJ2-3; D is possibly TRBD2 (5 bases). CDR1 is SQVTM, CDR2 ANQGSEA, per germline. Trimming left V 3 bases short and J 0 bases short, with 7 bases between. The CDR3 is 13 residues long. Here the CDR3 DNA reads TGCAGCGTTGATGACTATAGCACAGATACGCAGTATTTT. The encoded protein is CSVDDYSTDTQYF.

The table lists this clonotype with many counts. The chain links TRBV6-1 to TRBJ1-1, with D possibly TRBD1 on 6 matching bases. The V end was cut by 3 bases, the J end by 1 base, with 6 bases between. The CDR3 is 13 residues long. Germline CDR1 reads MNHNS; CDR2 reads SASEGT. The DNA of the CDR3 is TGTGCCAGCAGTGAGGGGGCGAACACTGAAGCTTTCTTT. It translates to CASSEGANTEAFF.

Note on this clonotype: This is likely a read error, given that the CDR3 carries no conserved phenylalanine or tryptophan at its end. The V gene is TRBV20-1, the J gene TRBJ1-4; TRBD1 is a possible D gene (5 bases). Germline V gene sequence: CDR1 DFQATT, CDR2 SNEGSKA (reference sequence). This CDR3 has 15 residues. Between the trimmed V and J ends, which lost 6 bases and 6 bases, there was a span of 20 bases. The CDR3 reads CSAPAWAREDEKLFL. CDR3 bases: TGCAGTGCCCCCGCTTGGGCCAGGGAGGATGAAAAACTGTTTCTT.

This clonotype was observed many times. The rearrangement links TRBV5-1 to TRBJ2-5, with TRBD2 matching 10 bases. Germline V gene data show CDR1 as SGHRS and CDR2 as YFSETQ. Trimming cost V 6 bases and J 10 bases; bases outside gene matches: 15. The CDR3 runs to 15 residues. The CDR3 region is CASNLRLAGVDSQYF. Here the CDR3 DNA reads TGCGCCAGCAACTTACGGCTAGCGGGAGTTGATAGCCAGTACTTC. Full variable domain (remainder filled in from reference TRBV5-1 and TRBJ2-5): KAGVTQTPRYLIKTRGQQVTLSCSPISGHRSVSWYQQTPGQGLQFLFEYFSETQRNKGNFPGRFSGRQFSNSRSEMNVSTLELGDSALYLCASNLRLAGVDSQYFGPGTRLLVL.